The rows below give T cell receptor beta chains drawn from one sample of a study of blood T cell repertoires in COVID-19. Sequenced by immunoSEQ multiplex PCR; TCRdb stores in-frame clones only, minus some. The sample comprises about 20,000 clones, approximately 91% of which are singletons, and roughly 7.3% rests with the top ten. Input material: peripheral blood. The receptors shown here come from a man between 65 and 85 years old with active COVID-19. Each CDR3 is given with its conserved first and last residue. D genes are given only for firm matches. A clone size is listed for some rows: how often the clone was seen (once, few, many), or a class if it is expanded.

TRBV5-1	NA	TRBJ2-2	TRBD1	TGCGCCAGCCAGGACAGGGGGAACACCGGGGAGCTGTTTTTT	CASQDRGNTGELFF
TRBV7-2	NA	TRBJ2-7	NA	TGTGCCAGCAGCTACGGACAGTCCTACGAGCAGTACTTC	CASSYGQSYEQYF
TRBV6-5	NA	TRBJ2-1	NA	TGTGCCAGCAGCGGGACAACCTCCTACAATGAGCAGTTCTTC	CASSGTTSYNEQFF
TRBV7-8	NA	TRBJ2-2	NA	TGTGCCAGCAGCTTAGGAGGGAACACCGGGGAGCTGTTTTTT	CASSLGGNTGELFF
TRBV6-5	NA	TRBJ2-7	TRBD2	TGTGCCAGCAGTTACTCGAGTAGCGGGAACCACGAGCAGTACTTC	CASSYSSSGNHEQYF
TRBV9	medium-sized	TRBJ1-2	NA	TGTGCCAGCAGCGTAGACTATCTAAACTATGGCTACACCTTC	CASSVDYLNYGYTF
TRBV27	NA	TRBJ2-3	TRBD2	TGTGCCAGCAGTTCCCTAGCGGGAGTGGGCACAGATACGCAGTATTTT	CASSSLAGVGTDTQYF
TRBV5-1	NA	TRBJ2-3	NA	TGCGCCAGCAGCTTGGGCCGGTTGGAGGAAGATACGCAGTATTTT	CASSLGRLEEDTQYF
TRBV5-4	NA	TRBJ2-2	NA	TGTGCCAGCAGCCCCACTGGACAAGGGAACACCGGGGAGCTGTTTTTT	CASSPTGQGNTGELFF
TRBV4-2	once	TRBJ2-7	NA	TGTGCCAGCAGCCCGCAGGATATCGGCGAGCAGTACTTC	CASSPQDIGEQYF
TRBV6-5	NA	TRBJ2-3	NA	TGTGCCAGCAGTTACTCGTCGGGCACAGATACGCAGTATTTT	CASSYSSGTDTQYF
TRBV6-5	NA	TRBJ2-7	NA	TGTGCCAGCAGTTCGGTCGACTACGAGCAGTACTTC	CASSSVDYEQYF
TRBV18	NA	TRBJ2-7	NA	TGTGCCAGCTCACCACTCTCTCCCTCCTACGAGCAGTACTTC	CASSPLSPSYEQYF
TRBV7-2	NA	TRBJ1-2	TRBD1	TGTGCCAGCAGCCAGAAGCCGGGACAGGGATATGGCTACACCTTC	CASSQKPGQGYGYTF
TRBV28	NA	TRBJ2-2	NA	TGTGCCAGCAGTTTATTTGGGCAGGGGAAGGCCGGGGAGCTGTTTTTT	CASSLFGQGKAGELFF
TRBV7-7	NA	TRBJ2-5	TRBD1	TGTGCCAGCAGCGTGTTAGGGGGCCCGAGCTCTCCCCAAGAGACCCAGTACTTC	CASSVLGGPSSPQETQYF